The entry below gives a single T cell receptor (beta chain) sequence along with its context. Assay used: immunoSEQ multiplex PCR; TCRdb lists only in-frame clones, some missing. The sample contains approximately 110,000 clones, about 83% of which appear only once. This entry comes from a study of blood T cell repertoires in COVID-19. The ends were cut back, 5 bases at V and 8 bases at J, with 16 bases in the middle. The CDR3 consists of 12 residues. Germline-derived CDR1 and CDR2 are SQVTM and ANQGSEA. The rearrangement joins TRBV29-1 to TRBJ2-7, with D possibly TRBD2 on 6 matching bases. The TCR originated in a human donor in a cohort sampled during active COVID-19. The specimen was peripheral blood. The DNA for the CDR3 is TGCAGCGTTCTGTCGGGAGTGAGGCAGCAGTACTTC. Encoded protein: CSVLSGVRQQYF.